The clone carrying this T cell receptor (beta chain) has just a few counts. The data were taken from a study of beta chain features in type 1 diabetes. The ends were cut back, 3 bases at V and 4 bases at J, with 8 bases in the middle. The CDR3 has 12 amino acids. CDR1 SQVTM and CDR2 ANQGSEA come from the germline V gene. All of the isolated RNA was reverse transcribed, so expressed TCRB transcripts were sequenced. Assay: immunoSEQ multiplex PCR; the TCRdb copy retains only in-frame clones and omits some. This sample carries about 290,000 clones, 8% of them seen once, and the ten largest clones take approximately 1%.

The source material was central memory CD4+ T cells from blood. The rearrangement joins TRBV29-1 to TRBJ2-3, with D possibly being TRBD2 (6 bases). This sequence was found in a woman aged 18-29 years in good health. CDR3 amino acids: CSVDTGADTQYF. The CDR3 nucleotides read TGCAGCGTTGATACGGGAGCAGATACGCAGTATTTT.